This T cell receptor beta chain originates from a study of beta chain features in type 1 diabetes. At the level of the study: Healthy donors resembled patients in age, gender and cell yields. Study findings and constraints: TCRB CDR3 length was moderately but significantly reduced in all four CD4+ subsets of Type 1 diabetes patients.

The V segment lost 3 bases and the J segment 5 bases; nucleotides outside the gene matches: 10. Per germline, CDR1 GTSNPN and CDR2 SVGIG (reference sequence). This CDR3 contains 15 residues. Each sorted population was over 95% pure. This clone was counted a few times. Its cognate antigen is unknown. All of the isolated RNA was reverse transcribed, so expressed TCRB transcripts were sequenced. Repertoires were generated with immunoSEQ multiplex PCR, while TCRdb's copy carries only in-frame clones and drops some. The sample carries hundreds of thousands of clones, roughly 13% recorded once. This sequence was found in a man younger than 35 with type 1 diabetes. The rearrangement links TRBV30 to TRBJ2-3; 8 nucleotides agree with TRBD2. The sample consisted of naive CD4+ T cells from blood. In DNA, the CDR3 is TGTGCCTGGAGCTCCAATCGGGGGGGCAGAGATACGCAGTATTTT. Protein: CAWSSNRGGRDTQYF. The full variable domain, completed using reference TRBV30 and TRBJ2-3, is SQTIHQWPATLVQPVGSPLSLECTVEGTSNPNLYWYRQAAGRGLQLLFYSVGIGQISSEVPQNLSASRPQDRQFILSSKKLLLSDSGFYLCAWSSNRGGRDTQYFGPGTRLTVL.